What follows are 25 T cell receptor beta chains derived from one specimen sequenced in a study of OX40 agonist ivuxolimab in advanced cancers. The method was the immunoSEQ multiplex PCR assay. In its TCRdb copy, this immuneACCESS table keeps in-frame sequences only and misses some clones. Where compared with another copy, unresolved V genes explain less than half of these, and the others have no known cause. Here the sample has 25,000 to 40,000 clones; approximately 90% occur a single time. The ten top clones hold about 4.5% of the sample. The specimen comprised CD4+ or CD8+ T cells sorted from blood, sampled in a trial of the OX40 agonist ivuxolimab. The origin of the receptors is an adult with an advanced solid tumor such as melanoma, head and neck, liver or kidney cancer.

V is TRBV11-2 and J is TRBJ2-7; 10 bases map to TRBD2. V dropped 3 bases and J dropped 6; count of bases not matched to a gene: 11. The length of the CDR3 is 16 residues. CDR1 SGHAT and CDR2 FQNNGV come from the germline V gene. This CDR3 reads CASSLAFQAGGFEQYV. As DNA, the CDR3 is TGTGCCAGCAGCTTGGCCTTCCAAGCGGGGGGGTTCGAGCAGTACGTC.

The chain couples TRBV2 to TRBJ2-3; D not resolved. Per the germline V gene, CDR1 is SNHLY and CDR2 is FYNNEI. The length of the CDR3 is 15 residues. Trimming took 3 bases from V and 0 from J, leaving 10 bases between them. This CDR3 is CASSDLRISTDTQYF. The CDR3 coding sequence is TGTGCCAGCAGTGATTTGAGGATAAGCACAGATACGCAGTATTTT.

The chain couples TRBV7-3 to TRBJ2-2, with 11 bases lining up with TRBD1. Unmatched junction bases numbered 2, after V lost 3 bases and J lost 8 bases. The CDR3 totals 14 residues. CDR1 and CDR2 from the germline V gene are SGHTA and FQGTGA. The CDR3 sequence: CASSFGQGAGELFF. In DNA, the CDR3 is TGTGCCAGCAGCTTCGGACAGGGGGCGGGGGAGCTGTTTTTT. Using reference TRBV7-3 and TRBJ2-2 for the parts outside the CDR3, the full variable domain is GAGVSQTPSNKVTEKGKYVELRCDPISGHTALYWYRQSLGQGPEFLIYFQGTGAADDSGLPNDRFFAVRPEGSVSTLKIQRTERGDSAVYLCASSFGQGAGELFFGEGSRLTVL.

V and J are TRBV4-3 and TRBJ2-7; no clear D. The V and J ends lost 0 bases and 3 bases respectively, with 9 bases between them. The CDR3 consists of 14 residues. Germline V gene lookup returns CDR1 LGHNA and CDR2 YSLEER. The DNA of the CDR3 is TGCGCCAGCAGCCAAGACGGACGTGGCTACGAGCAGTACTTC. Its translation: CASSQDGRGYEQYF.

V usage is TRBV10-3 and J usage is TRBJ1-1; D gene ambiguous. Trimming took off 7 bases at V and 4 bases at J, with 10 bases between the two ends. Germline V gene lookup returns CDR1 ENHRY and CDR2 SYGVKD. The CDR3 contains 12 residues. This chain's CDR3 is CAIKSSPTEAFF. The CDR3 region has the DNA TGTGCCATCAAGTCCTCCCCCACTGAAGCTTTCTTT.

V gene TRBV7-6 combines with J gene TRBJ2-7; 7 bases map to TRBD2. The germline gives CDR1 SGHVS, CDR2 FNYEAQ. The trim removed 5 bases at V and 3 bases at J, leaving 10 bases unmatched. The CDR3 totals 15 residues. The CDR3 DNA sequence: TGTGCCAGCAGCCAAGGTCCCGGGGGGAGCTACGAGCAGTACTTC. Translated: CASSQGPGGSYEQYF.

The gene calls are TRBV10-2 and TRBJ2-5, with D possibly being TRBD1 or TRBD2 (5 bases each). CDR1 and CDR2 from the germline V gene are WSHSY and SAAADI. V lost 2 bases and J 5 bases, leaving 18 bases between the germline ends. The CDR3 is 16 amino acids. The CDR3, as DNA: TGCGCCAGCAGTGAGATGGGGGACGAGTCCGAGGAGACCCAGTACTTC. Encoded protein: CASSEMGDESEETQYF.

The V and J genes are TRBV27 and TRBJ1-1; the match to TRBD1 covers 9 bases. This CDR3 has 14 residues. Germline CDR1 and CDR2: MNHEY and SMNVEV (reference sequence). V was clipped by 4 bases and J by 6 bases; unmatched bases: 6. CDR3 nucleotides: TGTGCCAGCAGTTCGACAGGGGGTTTGGCTGAAGCTTTCTTT. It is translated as CASSSTGGLAEAFF.

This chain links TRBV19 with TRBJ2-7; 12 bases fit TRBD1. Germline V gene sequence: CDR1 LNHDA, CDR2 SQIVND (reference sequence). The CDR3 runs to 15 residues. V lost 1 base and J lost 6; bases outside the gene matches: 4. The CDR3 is CASSIVGTGGAEQYF. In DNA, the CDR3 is TGTGCCAGTAGTATAGTAGGGACAGGGGGCGCCGAGCAGTACTTC.

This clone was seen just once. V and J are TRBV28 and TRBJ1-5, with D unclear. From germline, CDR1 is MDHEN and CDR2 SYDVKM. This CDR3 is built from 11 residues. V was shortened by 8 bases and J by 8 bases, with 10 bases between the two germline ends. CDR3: CASQTQEPQHF. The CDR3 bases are TGTGCCAGCCAAACGCAGGAGCCCCAGCATTTT.

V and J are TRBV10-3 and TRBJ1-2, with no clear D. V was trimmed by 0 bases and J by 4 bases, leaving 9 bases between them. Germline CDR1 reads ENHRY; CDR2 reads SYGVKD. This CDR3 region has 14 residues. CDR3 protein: CAISESNDAYGYTF. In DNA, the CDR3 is TGTGCCATCAGTGAGTCTAACGACGCCTATGGCTACACCTTC.

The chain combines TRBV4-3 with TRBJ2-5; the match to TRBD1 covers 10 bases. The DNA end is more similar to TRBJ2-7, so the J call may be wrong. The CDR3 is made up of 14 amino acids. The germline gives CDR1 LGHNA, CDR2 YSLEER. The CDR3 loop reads CASSQVGQGYEQYF. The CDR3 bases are TGCGCCAGCAGCCAAGTGGGACAGGGGTACGAGCAGTACTTC.

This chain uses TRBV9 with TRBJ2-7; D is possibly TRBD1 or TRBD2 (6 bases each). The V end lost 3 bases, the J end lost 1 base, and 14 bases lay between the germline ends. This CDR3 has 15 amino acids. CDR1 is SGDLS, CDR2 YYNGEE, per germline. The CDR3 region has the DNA TGTGCCAGCAGCGCCGATAGGGGGACTTCCTACGAGCAGTACTTC. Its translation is CASSADRGTSYEQYF.

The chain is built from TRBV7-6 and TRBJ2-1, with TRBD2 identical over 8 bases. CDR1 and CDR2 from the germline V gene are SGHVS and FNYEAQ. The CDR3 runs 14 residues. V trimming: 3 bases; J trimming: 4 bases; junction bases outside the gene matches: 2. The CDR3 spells CASSFPGGYNEQFF. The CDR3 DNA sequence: TGTGCCAGCAGCTTTCCGGGAGGGTACAATGAGCAGTTCTTC.

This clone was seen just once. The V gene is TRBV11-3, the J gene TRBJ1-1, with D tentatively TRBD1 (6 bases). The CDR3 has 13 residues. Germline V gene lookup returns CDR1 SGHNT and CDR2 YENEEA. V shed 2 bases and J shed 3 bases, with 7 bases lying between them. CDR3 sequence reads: CASSLYRDTEAFF. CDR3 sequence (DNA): TGTGCCAGCAGCTTATACAGGGACACTGAAGCTTTCTTT.

The CDR3 spells CASSEFATESTDTQYF. The CDR3 DNA reads as TGTGCCAGCAGTGAATTCGCAACAGAGAGCACAGATACGCAGTATTTT. V gene TRBV25-1 combines with J gene TRBJ2-3; D gene unclear. V was pared by 1 base and J by 0 bases, with 11 bases between. The CDR3 is 16 amino acids. Germline V lookup: CDR1 MGHDK, CDR2 SYGVNS.

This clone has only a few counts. CDR3 nucleotide sequence: TGTGCCAGCCCCGAACTTCTGACTTCCTACGAGCAGTACGTC. Protein product: CASPELLTSYEQYV. The chain is built from TRBV2 and TRBJ2-7, with unresolved D. V lost 8 bases and J lost 1, with 15 bases in between. The CDR3 runs to 14 residues. CDR1 and CDR2 from the germline V gene are SNHLY and FYNNEI.

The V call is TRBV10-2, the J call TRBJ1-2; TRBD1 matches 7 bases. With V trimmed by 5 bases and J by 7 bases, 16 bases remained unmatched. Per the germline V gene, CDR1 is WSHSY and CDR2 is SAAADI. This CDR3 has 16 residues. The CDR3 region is CASSPIPGQWPSGYTF. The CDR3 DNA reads TGCGCCAGCAGTCCTATCCCGGGACAGTGGCCGAGTGGCTACACCTTC.

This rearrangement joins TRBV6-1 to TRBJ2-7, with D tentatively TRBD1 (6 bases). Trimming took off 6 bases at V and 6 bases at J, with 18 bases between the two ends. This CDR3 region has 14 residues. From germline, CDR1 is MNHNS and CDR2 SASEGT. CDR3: CASRGASSFAEQYV. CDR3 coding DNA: TGTGCCAGCAGGGGGGCTAGCTCTTTTGCCGAGCAGTACGTC.

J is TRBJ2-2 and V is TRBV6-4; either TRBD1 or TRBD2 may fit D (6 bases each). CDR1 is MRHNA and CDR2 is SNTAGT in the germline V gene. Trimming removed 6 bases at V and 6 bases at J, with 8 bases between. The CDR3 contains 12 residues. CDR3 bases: TGTGCCAGCAGCGGGGGCCCCGGGGAGCTGTTTTTT. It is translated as CASSGGPGELFF.

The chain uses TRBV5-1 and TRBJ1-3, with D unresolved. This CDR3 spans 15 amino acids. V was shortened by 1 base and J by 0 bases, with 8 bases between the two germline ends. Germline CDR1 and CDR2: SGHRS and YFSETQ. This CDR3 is CASSLRESSGNTIYF. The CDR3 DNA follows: TGCGCCAGCAGCTTGAGAGAGAGCTCTGGAAACACCATATATTTT. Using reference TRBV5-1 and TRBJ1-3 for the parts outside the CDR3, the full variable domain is KAGVTQTPRYLIKTRGQQVTLSCSPISGHRSVSWYQQTPGQGLQFLFEYFSETQRNKGNFPGRFSGRQFSNSRSEMNVSTLELGDSALYLCASSLRESSGNTIYFGEGSWLTVV.

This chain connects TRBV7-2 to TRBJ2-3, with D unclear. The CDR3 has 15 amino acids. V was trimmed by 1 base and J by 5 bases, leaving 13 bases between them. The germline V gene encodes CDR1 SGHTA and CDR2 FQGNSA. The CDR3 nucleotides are TGTGCCAGCAGCTTAGTTGGCTCCTTGGGAGATACGCAGTATTTT. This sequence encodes CASSLVGSLGDTQYF.

CDR3 loop: CASSQREQGVAYEQYV. Here the CDR3 DNA reads TGCGCCAGCAGCCAACGTGAGCAGGGGGTGGCCTACGAGCAGTACGTC. The rearrangement links TRBV4-1 to TRBJ2-7; 7 nucleotides match TRBD1. This CDR3 is 16 amino acids long. Germline V CDR1 and CDR2: MGHRA, YSYEKL. J lost 2 bases, V lost 2 bases, and 9 bases had no gene match.

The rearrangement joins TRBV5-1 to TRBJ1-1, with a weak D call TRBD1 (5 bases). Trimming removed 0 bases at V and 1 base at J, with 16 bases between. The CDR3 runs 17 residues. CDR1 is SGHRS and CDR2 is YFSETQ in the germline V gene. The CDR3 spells CASSLEVQGWGNTEAFF. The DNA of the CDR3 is TGCGCCAGCAGCTTGGAAGTCCAGGGCTGGGGGAACACTGAAGCTTTCTTT.

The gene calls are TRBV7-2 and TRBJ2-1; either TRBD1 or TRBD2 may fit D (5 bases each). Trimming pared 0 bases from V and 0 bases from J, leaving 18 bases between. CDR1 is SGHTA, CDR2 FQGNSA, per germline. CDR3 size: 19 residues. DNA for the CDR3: TGTGCCAGCAGCTTAGCGCTAATATGGGGGTCTAGCTCCTACAATGAGCAGTTCTTC. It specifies CASSLALIWGSSSYNEQFF.